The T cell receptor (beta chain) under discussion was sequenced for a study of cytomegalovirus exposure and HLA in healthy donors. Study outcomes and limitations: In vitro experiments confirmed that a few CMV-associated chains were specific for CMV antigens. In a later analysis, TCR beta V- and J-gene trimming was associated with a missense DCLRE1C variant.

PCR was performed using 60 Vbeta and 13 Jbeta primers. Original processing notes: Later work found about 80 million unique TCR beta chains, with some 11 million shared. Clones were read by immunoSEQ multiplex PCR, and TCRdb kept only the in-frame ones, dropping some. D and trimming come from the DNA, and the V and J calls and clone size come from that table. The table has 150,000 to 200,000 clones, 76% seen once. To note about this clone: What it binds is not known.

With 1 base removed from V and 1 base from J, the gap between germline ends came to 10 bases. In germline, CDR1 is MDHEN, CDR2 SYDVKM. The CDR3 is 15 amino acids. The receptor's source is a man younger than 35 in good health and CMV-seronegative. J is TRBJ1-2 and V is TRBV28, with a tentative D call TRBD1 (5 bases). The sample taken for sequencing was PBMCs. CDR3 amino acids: CASSLYGGFNYGYTF. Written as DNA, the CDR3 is TGTGCCAGCAGTTTATACGGGGGTTTTAACTATGGCTACACCTTC.